A single sample is the source of the 23 T cell receptor beta chains below, sequenced in a study of blood T cell repertoires in COVID-19 (dated by TCRdb to the early 2020s). Libraries were prepared through the immunoSEQ multiplex PCR assay. TCRdb obtained this table from immuneACCESS and retained in-frame rearrangements with V and J assigned. These tables miss some clones; where compared with another copy, unresolved V genes account for less than half of the shortfall, and the remainder is unexplained. This sample gives over 150,000 clones in total; about 90% of them show up just once. More than 6.5% of the sample is held by the ten biggest clonotypes. Sequenced: PBMCs or T cells enriched from blood (not recorded which). Receptor source: a woman in her forties or fifties who had recovered from COVID-19.

To note about this clone: One end of the junction is discordant with germline, which a read error may explain. The chain recombines TRBV29-1 with TRBJ2-4, with 9 nucleotides matching TRBD1. Germline V CDR1 and CDR2: SQVTM, ANQGSEA. This CDR3 spans 12 amino acids. The CDR3 reads CSVEDRGDIQYF. DNA of the CDR3: TGCAGCGTAGAAGACAGGGGGGACATTCAGTACTTC.

V gene TRBV19 combines with J gene TRBJ1-4; 7 nucleotides align to TRBD1. Germline assignment: CDR1 LNHDA and CDR2 SQIVND (reference sequence). V dropped 0 bases and J dropped 0; count of bases not matched to a gene: 4. The CDR3 has 17 amino acids. The CDR3 DNA is TGTGCCAGTAGTATAGACCGGACAGGAGCAACTAATGAAAAACTGTTTTTT. It yields the protein CASSIDRTGATNEKLFF. The whole variable domain, remainder taken from reference TRBV19 and TRBJ1-4, is DGGITQSPKYLFRKEGQNVTLSCEQNLNHDAMYWYRQDPGQGLRLIYYSQIVNDFQKGDIAEGYSVSREKKESFPLTVTSAQKNPTAFYLCASSIDRTGATNEKLFFGSGTQLSVL.

The V call is TRBV21-1, the J call TRBJ2-1; whether TRBD2, the table's D call, matches the DNA was not checked. TRBV21-1 is marked as a pseudogene. The CDR3 runs 16 residues. DNA for the CDR3: TGTGCCAGCACCCCGGGACTAGCGGGAAGGATTTGTGAGCAGTTCTTC. It yields the protein CASTPGLAGRICEQFF.

V and J are TRBV3-1 (or the pseudogene TRBV3-2) and TRBJ2-7, with 10 bases aligning to TRBD1. The CDR3 contains 15 residues. The ends lost 2 bases at V and 4 bases at J; junction bases unmatched: 5. Germline V CDR1 and CDR2: LGHDT, YNNKEL (reference sequence). Here the CDR3 reads CASSQTGQGVYEQYF. CDR3 DNA sequence: TGTGCCAGCAGCCAAACCGGACAGGGGGTTTACGAGCAGTACTTC.

CDR3 protein: CASSIDGENTEAFF. The CDR3 region has the DNA TGTGCCAGTAGTATAGACGGGGAAAACACTGAAGCTTTCTTT. This chain uses TRBV19 with TRBJ1-1; no definite D call. The CDR3 length is 14 residues. Germline V gene sequence: CDR1 LNHDA, CDR2 SQIVND (reference sequence). V was cut by 0 bases and J by 2 bases, with 7 bases left in between.

The genes are TRBV5-1 and TRBJ2-7; weak D call: TRBD2 (5 bases). The CDR3 sequence is 14 residues long. V lost 2 bases and J lost 4, with 13 bases in between. Germline V gene data show CDR1 as SGHRS and CDR2 as YFSETQ. The CDR3 nucleotides read TGCGCCAGCAGCTTAGAGGGAACCTCATACGAGCAGTACTTC. This translates into CASSLEGTSYEQYF.

The V call is TRBV28, the J call TRBJ1-6; maybe TRBD1 (6 bases). V was clipped by 6 bases and J by 8 bases, with 17 bases between them. The CDR3 spans 15 residues. The V gene's germline CDR1 is MDHEN and CDR2 SYDVKM. Here the CDR3 DNA reads TGTGCCAGCAGCCACCGCCAGGGGTTTGATTCACCCCTCCACTTT. It specifies CASSHRQGFDSPLHF.

The chain joins TRBV4-1 to TRBJ2-2; D remains unclear. CDR3 length: 15 amino acids. Per the germline V gene, CDR1 is MGHRA and CDR2 is YSYEKL. V lost 1 base and J 1 base, leaving 7 bases between the germline ends. CDR3 coding DNA: TGCGCCAGCAGCCAAGCAGAACGGAACACCGGGGAGCTGTTTTTT. Translating gives CASSQAERNTGELFF.

The V call is TRBV7-2, the J call TRBJ2-1; 9 bases agree with TRBD1. Per germline, CDR1 SGHTA and CDR2 FQGNSA. V shed 1 base and J 6 bases; nucleotides not matched to a gene: 1. The CDR3 has 14 residues. The CDR3 bases are TGTGCCAGCAGCTTAGACAGGGGGCTCAATGAGCAGTTCTTC. Translating it yields CASSLDRGLNEQFF.

This clone was counted a single time. The J gene is TRBJ2-7, the V gene TRBV28, with D unclear. Germline loops: CDR1 MDHEN, CDR2 SYDVKM. The CDR3 extends over 14 amino acids. V shed 2 bases and J shed 1 base, with 9 bases lying between them. The CDR3 DNA reads TGTGCCAGCAGTTTAGTCAGGTGGTCCTACGAGCAGTACTTC. This sequence encodes CASSLVRWSYEQYF.

CDR3 bases: TGTGCCAGCAGCCAAGACCTCCGCGGGACAGAGTACAATGAGCAGTTCTTC. Translated: CASSQDLRGTEYNEQFF. The chain carries TRBV4-2 and TRBJ2-1, with TRBD1 as a possible D gene (7 bases). The CDR3 loop spans 17 amino acids. CDR1 LGHNA and CDR2 YNFKEQ come from the germline V gene. Trimming left V 0 bases short and J 4 bases short, with 16 bases between.

V usage is TRBV4-1 and J usage is TRBJ2-7, with 7 bases aligning to TRBD2. Looked up from germline, CDR1 is MGHRA and CDR2 is YSYEKL. This CDR3 is built from 15 residues. With 0 bases clipped from V and 4 bases from J, the junction kept 6 bases outside the gene matches. CDR3 nucleotide sequence: TGCGCCAGCAGCCAAGATGGCGGGAGAAGGTACGAGCAGTACTTC. Residues: CASSQDGGRRYEQYF.

The chain uses TRBV28 and TRBJ2-3; 9 nucleotides line up with TRBD2. Germline CDR1 reads MDHEN; CDR2 reads SYDVKM. This CDR3 is 16 amino acids long. Trimming removed 2 bases from V and 0 bases from J; junction bases left unmatched: 3. The CDR3 reads CASSLITSGSTDTQYF. In nucleotides, the CDR3 is TGTGCCAGCAGTTTAATAACTAGCGGGAGCACAGATACGCAGTATTTT.

The chain employs TRBV27 and TRBJ2-1, with D maybe TRBD1 (6 bases). The CDR3 loop spans 13 amino acids. Germline loops: CDR1 MNHEY, CDR2 SMNVEV (reference sequence). V was clipped by 1 base and J by 14 bases, with 15 bases between them. DNA for the CDR3: TGTGCCAGCAGTTTATTGGGGGCACTGGGGGAGTTCTTC. Protein product: CASSLLGALGEFF.

The chain recombines TRBV29-1 with TRBJ2-3, with D unresolved. Trimming pared 7 bases from V and 0 bases from J, leaving 11 bases between. The CDR3 extends over 13 amino acids. Germline values: CDR1 SQVTM, CDR2 ANQGSEA. CDR3 nucleotides: TGCAGCGAGATTCGTACTAGCACAGATACGCAGTATTTT. It is translated as CSEIRTSTDTQYF.

The gene calls are TRBV29-1 and TRBJ1-2; D ambiguous. Germline CDR1 reads SQVTM; CDR2 reads ANQGSEA. The length of the CDR3 is 13 residues. Trimming removed 5 bases at V and 1 base at J, with 11 bases between. CDR3 coding DNA: TGCAGCGTTACCGGGATCGTTAACTATGGCTACACCTTC. Residues: CSVTGIVNYGYTF.

The chain links TRBV28 to TRBJ2-4; weak D call: TRBD1 (5 bases). Trimming pared 1 base from V and 0 bases from J, leaving 10 bases between. Germline V gene lookup returns CDR1 MDHEN and CDR2 SYDVKM. CDR3 length: 16 amino acids. For the CDR3, the DNA is TGTGCCAGCAGTTTATTGACAGAAGTAGCCAAAAACATTCAGTACTTC. Its protein is CASSLLTEVAKNIQYF. Using reference TRBV28 and TRBJ2-4 for the parts outside the CDR3, the full variable domain is DVKVTQSSRYLVKRTGEKVFLECVQDMDHENMFWYRQDPGLGLRLIYFSYDVKMKEKGDIPEGYSVSREKKERFSLILESASTNQTSMYLCASSLLTEVAKNIQYFGAGTRLSVL.

The gene calls are TRBV28 and TRBJ1-1; D may be TRBD1 (5 bases). The germline CDR1 and CDR2 sequences are MDHEN and SYDVKM. V lost 5 bases to trimming and J lost 0 bases, with 16 bases between them. This CDR3 has 16 residues. The CDR3 nucleotides are TGTGCCAGCAGTCCACAGCTGGGGGGGATGAACACTGAAGCTTTCTTT. It translates to CASSPQLGGMNTEAFF.

The J gene is TRBJ2-5, the V gene TRBV4-2, with 9 bases lining up with TRBD2. The CDR3 is 15 residues long. In germline, CDR1 is LGHNA, CDR2 YNFKEQ. Germline trimming cut 1 base from V and 1 base from J; bases unmatched to any gene: 1. This chain's CDR3 is CASSQAREGQETQYF. The CDR3 DNA reads TGTGCCAGCAGCCAAGCGCGGGAGGGCCAAGAGACCCAGTACTTC.

V gene TRBV7-2 combines with J gene TRBJ1-1; possibly TRBD1 for D (6 bases). This CDR3 spans 14 amino acids. Germline lookup yields CDR1 SGHTA and CDR2 FQGNSA. Trimming removed 1 base at V and 5 bases at J, with 11 bases between. CDR3 protein: CASSLVQGWTEAFF. The DNA for the CDR3 is TGTGCCAGCAGCTTAGTACAGGGATGGACTGAAGCTTTCTTT.

The chain links TRBV6-5 to TRBJ2-1; no clear D. The CDR3 has 12 amino acids. V dropped 2 bases and J dropped 10 bases, with 9 bases sitting between them. Germline V lookup: CDR1 MNHEY, CDR2 SVGAGI. CDR3 bases: TGTGCCAGCAGTTACCCCGGCAGGGAGCAGTTCTTC. Translating it yields CASSYPGREQFF.

In its sample, this clone was seen once. V gene TRBV12-5 combines with J gene TRBJ1-1; 8 positions agree with TRBD1. The trim removed 5 bases at V and 8 bases at J, leaving 25 bases unmatched. Germline V gene sequence: CDR1 LGHNT, CDR2 FRNRAP. The CDR3 sequence is 19 residues long. Here the CDR3 reads CASGLDPPDRVLHRTEAFF. CDR3 nucleotides: TGTGCTAGTGGTCTGGACCCCCCGGACAGGGTACTTCATAGAACCGAAGCTTTCTTT.

The gene calls are TRBV29-1 and TRBJ2-1; maybe TRBD2 (6 bases). Germline CDR1 and CDR2: SQVTM and ANQGSEA. V was trimmed by 3 bases and J by 3 bases, leaving 15 bases between them. CDR3 length equals 15 residues. CDR3 sequence: CSVEGRREYYNEQFF. CDR3 sequence (DNA): TGCAGCGTTGAGGGGAGGCGTGAGTACTACAATGAGCAGTTCTTC.